The 21 T cell receptor beta chains below all came from one sample that was sequenced in a study of Tregs in tolerant kidney transplant recipients (dated by TCRdb to the late 2010s). The library was built by means of the immunoSEQ multiplex PCR assay. TCRdb retrieved this table from immuneACCESS and kept in-frame rearrangements only. Not all clones are present; in checked studies, unresolved V genes account for under half, and no reason is known for the remainder. The sample has more than 95,000 clones on record, 85% to 95% of them singletons. Jointly, the top ten make up around 0.6% of the sample. Specimen: CD4+ T cells from blood. These receptors originate from a human donor in good health.

The gene calls are TRBV5-1 and TRBJ2-7; D gene unclear. Germline V lookup: CDR1 SGHRS, CDR2 YFSETQ. V gave up 0 bases and J gave up 4 bases, with 11 bases separating them. CDR3 length: 14 amino acids. CDR3: CASSLVSGAYEQYF. In nucleotides, the CDR3 is TGCGCCAGCAGCTTGGTGTCAGGTGCGTACGAGCAGTACTTC. Full variable domain (rest looked up from reference TRBV5-1 and TRBJ2-7): KAGVTQTPRYLIKTRGQQVTLSCSPISGHRSVSWYQQTPGQGLQFLFEYFSETQRNKGNFPGRFSGRQFSNSRSEMNVSTLELGDSALYLCASSLVSGAYEQYFGPGTRLTVT.

The rearrangement joins TRBV4-1 to TRBJ2-4; 8 bases match TRBD1. The CDR3 covers 17 residues. The germline CDR1 and CDR2 sequences are MGHRA and YSYEKL. Trimming cost V 3 bases and J 0 bases; bases outside gene matches: 7. The CDR3 sequence: CASSHRDRFIAKNIQYF. The DNA of the CDR3 is TGCGCCAGCAGCCACCGGGACAGGTTTATAGCCAAAAACATTCAGTACTTC.

The V gene is TRBV5-6, the J gene TRBJ2-7, with TRBD1 identical over 10 bases. The V gene end was trimmed by 0 bases and the J gene end by 7 bases; junction bases not matched to a gene: 7. The CDR3 has 15 residues. Germline V CDR1 and CDR2: SGHDT, YYEEEE. CDR3 DNA: TGTGCCAGCAGCTTGGACCGGGACAGGGGCTTGGAGCAGTACTTC. Amino acid sequence: CASSLDRDRGLEQYF.

Here the CDR3 reads CASSLGVAGSVEAFF. The CDR3 DNA reads TGTGCCAGCAGCTTAGGGGTAGCAGGGTCGGTTGAAGCTTTCTTT. The chain uses TRBV7-9 and TRBJ1-1; weak D call: TRBD1 (5 bases). The V end was cut by 1 base, the J end by 7 bases, with 16 bases between. CDR3 length: 15 amino acids. The germline V gene encodes CDR1 SEHNR and CDR2 FQNEAQ (reference sequence).

As DNA, the CDR3 is TGCGCCAGCAGCTTGGGACTAGCGAGAGAGCAGTTCTTC. Translating it yields CASSLGLAREQFF. V and J are TRBV5-1 and TRBJ2-1; 8 bases match TRBD2. CDR1 is SGHRS, CDR2 YFSETQ, per germline. This CDR3 contains 13 residues. The J segment lost 10 bases and the V segment lost 0 bases, leaving 3 bases of the junction unmatched.

V is TRBV11-3 and J is TRBJ2-7; the D gene is possibly TRBD1 (6 bases). Germline V gene data show CDR1 as SGHNT and CDR2 as YENEEA. This CDR3 region has 15 residues. V was shortened by 2 bases and J by 6 bases, with 17 bases between the two germline ends. The CDR3 nucleotides read TGTGCCAGCAGCTTAAACCCCGGACAGTTAAGCGAGCAGTACTTC. Translated, it gives CASSLNPGQLSEQYF.

CDR3 nucleotide sequence: TGTGCCAGCAGCTTGGATGGACAGGCCTACTATGGCTACACCTTC. It translates to CASSLDGQAYYGYTF. This chain uses TRBV5-4 with TRBJ1-2, with 7 bases lining up with TRBD1. J lost 3 bases, V lost 0 bases, and 5 bases had no gene match. Germline values: CDR1 SGHNT, CDR2 YYREEE (reference sequence). CDR3 size: 15 residues.

This clone was detected only once. The V and J genes are TRBV7-2 and TRBJ1-1; D is uncertain. The CDR3 consists of 13 residues. Deletions cut 4 bases from V and 7 bases from J, with 13 bases between. Per germline, CDR1 SGHTA and CDR2 FQGNSA. The CDR3 protein is CASSSNGGFEAFF. The CDR3 DNA is TGTGCCAGCAGCTCAAACGGAGGCTTTGAAGCTTTCTTT.

V usage is TRBV10-2 and J usage is TRBJ2-5; the match to TRBD1 covers 8 bases. The DNA end is a closer match to TRBJ2-7, so the J assignment may be wrong. Germline CDR1 reads WSHSY; CDR2 reads SAAADI. The CDR3 is 14 amino acids. In DNA form, the CDR3 reads TGCGCCAGCAGTGCGGGCAGGGGGCAATACGAGCAGTACTTC. It specifies CASSAGRGQYEQYF.

The chain combines TRBV19 with TRBJ2-5; D may be TRBD2 (6 bases). Germline V gives CDR1 LNHDA, CDR2 SQIVND (reference sequence). The CDR3 extends over 14 amino acids. Trimming took 3 bases from V and 5 from J, leaving 13 bases between them. The CDR3 DNA reads as TGTGCCAGTAGTATCGGTAGGGGACTCGAGACCCAGTACTTC. Translation gives CASSIGRGLETQYF.

The chain links TRBV5-4 to TRBJ2-1; maybe TRBD1 (5 bases). This CDR3 has 15 residues. CDR1 and CDR2 from the germline V gene are SGHNT and YYREEE (reference sequence). Trimming removed 0 bases from V and 5 bases from J, with 12 bases in between. CDR3 coding DNA: TGTGCCAGCAGCTTGGAGGGGAATAGCCACAATGAGCAGTTCTTC. Translation: CASSLEGNSHNEQFF.

This chain uses TRBV19 with TRBJ2-7, with TRBD2 matching 11 bases. This CDR3 spans 16 amino acids. The germline gives CDR1 LNHDA, CDR2 SQIVND (reference sequence). J gave up 3 bases and V 4 bases, and 8 bases lay outside the gene matches. The CDR3 DNA reads TGTGCCAGTAGTAGTCTAGCGGGGGGAAAACTCTACGAGCAGTACTTC. Translating it yields CASSSLAGGKLYEQYF.

This rearrangement joins TRBV6-1 to TRBJ1-4; the D is unclear. The CDR3 totals 13 residues. CDR1 and CDR2 (germline): MNHNS, SASEGT. Trimming took off 6 bases at V and 0 bases at J, with 5 bases between the two ends. The CDR3 DNA reads as TGTGCCAGCAGACTTGCAACTAATGAAAAACTGTTTTTT. Amino acid sequence: CASRLATNEKLFF.

This chain joins TRBV6-4 and TRBJ2-7, with 10 bases aligning to TRBD2. V was pared by 5 bases and J by 6 bases, with 13 bases of the junction left unmatched. Germline lookup yields CDR1 MRHNA and CDR2 SNTAGT. CDR3 length: 16 residues. DNA of the CDR3: TGTGCCAGCAGTCCGGGAGGGATAGCGGGAGGAGGCGAGCAGTACTTC. Translation gives CASSPGGIAGGGEQYF.

J is TRBJ2-7 and V is TRBV15; 12 nucleotides align to TRBD1. The V gene's germline CDR1 is LNHNV and CDR2 YYDKDF (reference sequence). Losses at the gene ends were 5 bases for V and 4 bases for J; bases not matched to a gene: 9. This CDR3 has 16 amino acids. CDR3 DNA sequence: TGTGCCACCAGCTCCCCCCGGGACAGGGGGCTTTACGAGCAGTACTTC. Its protein is CATSSPRDRGLYEQYF. Together with reference TRBV15 and TRBJ2-7, the CDR3 gives the full variable domain: DAMVIQNPRYQVTQFGKPVTLSCSQTLNHNVMYWYQQKSSQAPKLLFHYYDKDFNNEADTPDNFQSRRPNTSFCFLDIRSPGLGDTAMYLCATSSPRDRGLYEQYFGPGTRLTVT.

The V gene is TRBV9, the J gene TRBJ1-6, with D uncertain. The CDR3 length is 14 residues. From germline, CDR1 is SGDLS and CDR2 YYNGEE. V lost 1 base to trimming and J lost 10 bases, with 12 bases between them. CDR3: CASSVRTEDSPLHF. The CDR3 DNA sequence: TGTGCCAGCAGCGTAAGGACGGAGGACTCACCCCTCCACTTT.

The J gene is TRBJ2-2, the V gene TRBV9, with 12 bases aligning to TRBD2. Trimming at V came to 0 bases and at J to 6 bases, leaving 9 bases not matched to a gene. Germline V gives CDR1 SGDLS, CDR2 YYNGEE. The CDR3 extends over 18 amino acids. The CDR3 bases are TGTGCCAGCAGCGTAGGGTCTAGCGGGAGGGAAAGGGCCGGGGAGCTGTTTTTT. This sequence encodes CASSVGSSGRERAGELFF.

This clone was detected only a few times. The chain carries TRBV7-9 and TRBJ1-1, with D unclear. The V gene lost 2 bases and the J gene lost 0 bases, with 10 bases spanning the gap. Germline-derived CDR1 and CDR2 are SEHNR and FQNEAQ (reference sequence). The CDR3 spans 15 residues. CDR3 residues: CASSLRGNMNTEAFF. CDR3 sequence (DNA): TGTGCCAGCAGCTTACGGGGAAACATGAACACTGAAGCTTTCTTT. The full variable domain, in which reference TRBV7-9 and TRBJ1-1 provide the parts outside the CDR3, is DTGVSQNPRHKITKRGQNVTFRCDPISEHNRLYWYRQTLGQGPEFLTYFQNEAQLEKSRLLSDRFSAERPKGSFSTLEIQRTEQGDSAMYLCASSLRGNMNTEAFFGQGTRLTVV.

The chain links TRBV6-5 to TRBJ2-1; the match to TRBD1 covers 7 bases. With V trimmed by 6 bases and J by 8 bases, 13 bases remained unmatched. This CDR3 comprises 15 residues. Germline V CDR1 and CDR2: MNHEY, SVGAGI. The CDR3 DNA reads as TGTGCCAGCAGCCGTCGACAGGGTATCCCACATGAGCAGTTCTTC. It translates to CASSRRQGIPHEQFF.

The chain links TRBV30 to TRBJ2-5, with D maybe TRBD1 (6 bases). The CDR3 is 15 amino acids. The germline V and J ends were trimmed by 0 bases and 5 bases, with 16 bases remaining between them. CDR1 and CDR2 (germline): GTSNPN, SVGIG (reference sequence). This CDR3 is CAWSVDRTMGETQYF. In nucleotides, the CDR3 is TGTGCCTGGAGTGTAGACAGGACCATGGGGGAGACCCAGTACTTC.

V and J are TRBV2 and TRBJ1-5, with TRBD1 identical over 12 bases. Losses at the gene ends were 5 bases for V and 6 bases for J; bases not matched to a gene: 8. The CDR3 covers 16 residues. CDR1 and CDR2 from the germline V gene are SNHLY and FYNNEI. This CDR3 is CASSNTGTGGGQPQHF. CDR3 DNA: TGTGCCAGCAGTAACACCGGGACAGGGGGCGGTCAGCCCCAGCATTTT.